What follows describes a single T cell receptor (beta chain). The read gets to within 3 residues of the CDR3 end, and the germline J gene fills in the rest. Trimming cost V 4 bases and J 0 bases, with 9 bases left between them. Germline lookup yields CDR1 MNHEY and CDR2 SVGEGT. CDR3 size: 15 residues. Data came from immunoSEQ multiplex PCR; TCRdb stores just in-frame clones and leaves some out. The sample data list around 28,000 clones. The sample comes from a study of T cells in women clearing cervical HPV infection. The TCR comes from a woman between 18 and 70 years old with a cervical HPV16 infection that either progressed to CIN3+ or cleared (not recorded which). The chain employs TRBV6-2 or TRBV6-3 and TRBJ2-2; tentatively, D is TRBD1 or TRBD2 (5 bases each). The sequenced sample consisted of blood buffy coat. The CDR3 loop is CASSSQGANTGELFF. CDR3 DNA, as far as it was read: TGTGCCAGCAGTTCGCAGGGAGCGAACACCGGGGAG.